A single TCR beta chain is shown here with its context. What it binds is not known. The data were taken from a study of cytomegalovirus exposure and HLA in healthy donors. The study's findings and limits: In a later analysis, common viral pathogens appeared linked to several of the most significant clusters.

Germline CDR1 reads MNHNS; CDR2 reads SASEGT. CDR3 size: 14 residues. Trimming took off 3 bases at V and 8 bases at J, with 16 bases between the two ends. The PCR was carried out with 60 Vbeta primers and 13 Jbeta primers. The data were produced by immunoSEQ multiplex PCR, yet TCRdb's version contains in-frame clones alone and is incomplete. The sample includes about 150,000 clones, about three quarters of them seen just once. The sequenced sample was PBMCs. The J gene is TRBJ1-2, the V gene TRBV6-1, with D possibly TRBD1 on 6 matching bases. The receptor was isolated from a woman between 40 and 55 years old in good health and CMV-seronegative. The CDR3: CASSELQGTGGYTF. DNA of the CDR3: TGTGCCAGCAGTGAGCTTCAGGGGACGGGAGGCTACACCTTC.